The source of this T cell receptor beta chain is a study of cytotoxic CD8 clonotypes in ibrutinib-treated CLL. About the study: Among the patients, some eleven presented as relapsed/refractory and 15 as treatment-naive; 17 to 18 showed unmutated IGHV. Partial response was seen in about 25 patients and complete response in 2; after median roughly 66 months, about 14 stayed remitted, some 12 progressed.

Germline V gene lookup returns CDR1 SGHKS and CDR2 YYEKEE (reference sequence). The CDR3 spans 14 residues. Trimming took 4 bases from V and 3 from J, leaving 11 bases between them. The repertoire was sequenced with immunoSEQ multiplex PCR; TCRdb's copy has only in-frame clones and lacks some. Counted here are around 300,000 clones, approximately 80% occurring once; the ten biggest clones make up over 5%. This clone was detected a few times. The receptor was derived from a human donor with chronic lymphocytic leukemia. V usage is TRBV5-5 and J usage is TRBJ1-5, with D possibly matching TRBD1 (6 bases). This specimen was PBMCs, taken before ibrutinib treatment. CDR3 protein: CASSEYRDNQPQHF. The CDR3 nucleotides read TGTGCCAGCAGCGAATACAGGGACAATCAGCCCCAGCATTTT. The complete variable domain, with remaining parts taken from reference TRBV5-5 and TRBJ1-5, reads DAGVTQSPTHLIKTRGQQVTLRCSPISGHKSVSWYQQVLGQGPQFIFQYYEKEERGRGNFPDRFSARQFPNYSSELNVNALLLGDSALYLCASSEYRDNQPQHFGDGTRLSIL.